This TCR beta chain was captured by sequencing in a study of blood T cell repertoires in COVID-19. Across the whole study: Sources were T cells, B-cell-depleted T cells, or PBMCs; the material itself was cDNA or gDNA.

In the original workflow: Reference gene primer amplification gave nucleated cell count estimates. Profiled with immunoSEQ multiplex PCR; TCRdb holds only in-frame clones, not every one. Clonal size and the V and J genes are those of that table, whereas D and trimming came from the DNA. The data hold 50,000 to 60,000 clones, with 89% observed a single time. Germline V gene data show CDR1 as KGHSH and CDR2 as LQKENI. Trimming took off 8 bases at V and 2 bases at J, with 12 bases between the two ends. The CDR3 contains 13 residues. The source is a man aged 55 to 70 with acute or convalescent COVID-19. The sequenced material came from peripheral blood. V is TRBV18 and J is TRBJ1-1, with D perhaps TRBD1 (5 bases). As DNA, the CDR3 is TGTGCCAGCACCACCGACAGCAACACTGAAGCTTTCTTT. Amino acid sequence: CASTTDSNTEAFF. Complete variable domain (other parts from reference TRBV18 and TRBJ1-1): NAGVMQNPRHLVRRRGQEARLRCSPMKGHSHVYWYRQLPEEGLKFMVYLQKENIIDESGMPKERFSAEFPKEGPSILRIQQVVRGDSAAYFCASTTDSNTEAFFGQGTRLTVV.